A selection of T cell receptor beta chains follows, all from one sample in a study of cytomegalovirus exposure and HLA in healthy donors. The data were produced by immunoSEQ multiplex PCR, yet TCRdb's version contains in-frame clones alone and is incomplete. The table lists about 190,000 clones, 81% of them singletons. The specimen sequenced was PBMCs. All receptors derive from a man in his fifties or sixties in good health and CMV-seronegative. The CDR3 runs from the conserved cysteine through the conserved F or W. Fields, in order: D gene, clone size, J gene, V gene, CDR3 protein, CDR3 DNA. A D gene is named only where the DNA matches it firmly. For some rows the clone size is stated as once, few or many, or as a class when expanded; others skip it.

TRBD2	few	TRBJ2-3	TRBV9	CASSPGRGWGDTQYF	TGTGCCAGCAGCCCAGGGCGGGGGTGGGGAGATACGCAGTATTTT
.	.	TRBJ2-7	TRBV27	CASNAFRGENEQYF	TGTGCCAGCAACGCCTTCAGGGGAGAGAACGAGCAGTACTTC
TRBD1	.	TRBJ2-4	TRBV19	CASSIIGGADIQYF	TGTGCCAGTAGTATAATAGGGGGCGCCGACATTCAGTACTTC
.	once	TRBJ1-4	TRBV7-9	CSSSSPTATNEKLFF	TGTTCCAGCAGCTCCCCAACTGCAACTAATGAAAAACTGTTTTTT
TRBD1	once	TRBJ1-6	TRBV27	CASSGTGHSPLHF	TGTGCCAGCTCCGGGACAGGGCATTCACCCCTCCACTTT
TRBD2	once	TRBJ2-7	TRBV7-6	CASSLLPASGGASYEQYF	TGTGCCAGCAGCCTCCTTCCGGCTAGCGGGGGGGCCTCCTACGAGCAGTACTTC
TRBD1	.	TRBJ1-6	TRBV11-2	CASSPGQKESSLHF	TGTGCCAGCAGCCCGGGACAGAAGGAATCATCCCTCCACTTT
TRBD1	.	TRBJ2-1	TRBV4-3	CASSQERGQHNEQFF	TGCGCCAGCAGCCAAGAGAGGGGGCAGCACAATGAGCAGTTCTTC
.	.	TRBJ2-3	TRBV27	CASSPDRSTDTQYF	TGTGCCAGCAGTCCCGACAGAAGCACAGATACGCAGTATTTT
.	.	TRBJ2-2	TRBV5-1	CASSELAANTGELFF	TGCGCCAGCAGCGAACTAGCAGCCAACACCGGGGAGCTGTTTTTT
.	once	TRBJ2-7	TRBV6-5	CVTDRQESYEQYF	TGTGTCACGGACAGACAAGAATCCTACGAGCAGTACTTC